The next 8 T cell receptor beta chains were all read from a single sample in a study of T cell responses to AZD1222 COVID-19 vaccine. Generated by immunoSEQ multiplex PCR, the TCRdb table keeps only in-frame clones and is missing some. The table lists 90,000 to 150,000 clones, roughly 90% of them singletons. This specimen was peripheral blood, taken on day 0 of AZD1222 vaccination. The receptors originated from an adult in good health.

This clone was observed a single time. The chain joins TRBV7-9 to TRBJ1-3; TRBD1 matches 8 bases. The germline gives CDR1 SEHNR, CDR2 FQNEAQ (reference sequence). The CDR3 consists of 16 residues. Trimming took 5 bases from V and 0 from J; bases not matched to a gene: 6. CDR3 DNA: TGTGCCAGCAGCCGCTACAGGGGGAGCTCTGGAAACACCATATATTTT. Encoded protein: CASSRYRGSSGNTIYF.

This chain connects TRBV4-3 to TRBJ1-2; D uncertain. V lost 0 bases to trimming and J lost 1 base, with 9 bases between them. The CDR3 extends over 15 amino acids. CDR1 LGHNA and CDR2 YSLEER come from the germline V gene. Here the CDR3 DNA reads TGCGCCAGCAGCCAAGATTCCAGGTTTAACTATGGCTACACCTTC. The encoded protein is CASSQDSRFNYGYTF.

This chain links TRBV9 with TRBJ1-2; D not certain. Germline V gene data show CDR1 as SGDLS and CDR2 as YYNGEE. This CDR3 has 13 residues. V was clipped by 4 bases and J by 7 bases, with 14 bases between them. The CDR3, as DNA: TGTGCCAGCAGCACCCAATGGAGGGTTGGCTACACCTTC. Amino acids: CASSTQWRVGYTF.

This chain's CDR3 is CASSYSTRGASYEQYF. In nucleotides, the CDR3 is TGTGCCAGCAGTTACTCGACCAGGGGGGCTTCCTACGAGCAGTACTTC. The chain uses TRBV6-5 and TRBJ2-7; D perhaps matches TRBD1 (7 bases). Per the germline V gene, CDR1 is MNHEY and CDR2 is SVGAGI. The CDR3 length is 16 residues. With 0 bases removed from V and 1 base from J, the gap between germline ends came to 13 bases.

The chain recombines TRBV4-1 with TRBJ2-7; D is possibly TRBD1 or TRBD2 (5 bases each). Between the trimmed V and J ends, which lost 3 bases and 2 bases, there was a span of 17 bases. Germline assignment: CDR1 MGHRA and CDR2 YSYEKL. The CDR3 totals 16 residues. CDR3 protein: CASSQRDRTFTYEQYF. In DNA, the CDR3 is TGCGCCAGCAGCCAGAGGGACCGCACTTTTACCTACGAGCAGTACTTC.

This clone was counted between two and nine times. This chain uses TRBV19 with TRBJ1-2, with 7 bases identical to TRBD1. J lost 5 bases, V lost 0 bases, and 9 bases had no gene match. Per germline, CDR1 LNHDA and CDR2 SQIVND (reference sequence). This CDR3 has 16 residues. The CDR3 is CASSIDRTGSPYGYTF. The DNA of the CDR3 is TGTGCCAGTAGTATAGACCGGACAGGTTCGCCATATGGCTACACCTTC.

This clone was seen a single time. The genes are TRBV19 and TRBJ2-7, with D perhaps matching TRBD2 (5 bases). Per germline, CDR1 LNHDA and CDR2 SQIVND (reference sequence). The CDR3 spans 14 residues. V was pared by 7 bases and J by 0 bases, with 13 bases between. In nucleotides, the CDR3 is TGTGCCAGTAAAATTGCGGGCAGCTCCTACGAGCAGTACTTC. This encodes CASKIAGSSYEQYF.

This rearrangement joins TRBV29-1 to TRBJ1-1, with D perhaps TRBD1 (6 bases). V was pared by 5 bases and J by 1 base, with 20 bases between. The CDR3 contains 16 residues. Germline CDR1 is SQVTM and CDR2 is ANQGSEA. The CDR3 here is CSVSVQGKFQNTEAFF. CDR3 DNA: TGCAGCGTTTCGGTACAGGGCAAATTCCAGAACACTGAAGCTTTCTTT.